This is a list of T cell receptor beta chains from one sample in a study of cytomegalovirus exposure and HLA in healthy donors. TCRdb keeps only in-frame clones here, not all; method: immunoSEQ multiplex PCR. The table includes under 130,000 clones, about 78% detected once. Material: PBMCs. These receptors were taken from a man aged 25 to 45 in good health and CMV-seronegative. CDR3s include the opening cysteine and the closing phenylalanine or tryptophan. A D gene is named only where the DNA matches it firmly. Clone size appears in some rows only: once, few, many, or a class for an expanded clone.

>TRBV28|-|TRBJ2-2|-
CASTTGILTGELFF
TGTGCCAGCACGACGGGGATTCTCACCGGGGAGCTGTTTTTT
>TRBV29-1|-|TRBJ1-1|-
CSARRIPGETEAFF
TGCAGCGCCCGACGAATCCCAGGTGAGACTGAAGCTTTCTTT
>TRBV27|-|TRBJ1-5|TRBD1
CASGDRGNQPQHF
TGTGCCAGCGGGGACAGGGGAAATCAGCCCCAGCATTTT
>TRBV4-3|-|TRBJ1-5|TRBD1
CASSQGRQGYQPQHF
TGCGCCAGCAGCCAAGGTCGACAGGGGTATCAGCCCCAGCATTTT
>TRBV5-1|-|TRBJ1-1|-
CASSLGIFLGEDTEAFF
TGCGCCAGCAGTTTGGGGATTTTTTTAGGGGAGGACACTGAAGCTTTCTTT
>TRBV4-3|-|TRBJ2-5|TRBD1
CASSQEGRGWETQYF
TGCGCCAGCAGCCAAGAGGGCAGGGGGTGGGAGACCCAGTACTTC
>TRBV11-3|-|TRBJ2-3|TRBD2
CASSPSWTSGKSDTQYF
TGTGCCAGCAGCCCCAGCTGGACTAGCGGGAAGTCAGATACGCAGTATTTT
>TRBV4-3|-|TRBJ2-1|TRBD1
CASSRLDRGPYNEQFF
TGCGCCAGCAGCCGACTCGACAGGGGCCCTTACAATGAGCAGTTCTTC
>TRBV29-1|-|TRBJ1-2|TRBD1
CSVEFGTGNYGYTF
TGCAGCGTTGAATTCGGGACAGGGAACTATGGCTACACCTTC
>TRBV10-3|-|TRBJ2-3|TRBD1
CAISETGTGSTDTQYF
TGTGCCATCAGTGAGACCGGGACAGGGAGCACAGATACGCAGTATTTT
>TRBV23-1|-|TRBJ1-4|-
CASRLSVDRSSTNEKLFF
TGCGCCAGCAGGCTCAGCGTAGACAGGAGCTCAACTAATGAAAAACTGTTTTTT
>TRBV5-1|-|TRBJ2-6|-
CASRAESWRPGANVLTF
TGCGCCAGCAGAGCGGAGTCTTGGCGGCCTGGGGCCAACGTCCTGACTTTC
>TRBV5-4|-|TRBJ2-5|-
CASSLNAGQQETQYF
TGTGCCAGCAGCTTGAATGCGGGACAGCAAGAGACCCAGTACTTC
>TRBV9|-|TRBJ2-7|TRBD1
CASSVSATGGTYEQYF
TGTGCCAGCAGCGTAAGTGCGACAGGGGGAACCTACGAGCAGTACTTC
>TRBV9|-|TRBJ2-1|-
CASSVAGYEQFF
TGTGCCAGCAGCGTAGCCGGGTATGAGCAGTTCTTC
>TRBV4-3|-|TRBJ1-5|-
CASSQDHDRRYQPQHF
TGCGCCAGCAGCCAAGATCATGACAGGAGATATCAGCCCCAGCATTTT
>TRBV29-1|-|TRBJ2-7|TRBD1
CSGGTGRNYEQYF
TGCAGCGGTGGGACAGGGAGAAACTACGAGCAGTACTTC
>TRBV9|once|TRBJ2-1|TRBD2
CASSVAGAGYNEQFF
TGTGCCAGCAGCGTTGCGGGAGCGGGATACAATGAGCAGTTCTTC
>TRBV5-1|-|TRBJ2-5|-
CASSAGQLQETQYF
TGCGCCAGCAGCGCCGGACAGCTCCAAGAGACCCAGTACTTC
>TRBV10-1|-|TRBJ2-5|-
CASSEGQGSRETQYF
TGCGCCAGCAGTGAGGGGCAGGGATCCCGAGAGACCCAGTACTTC
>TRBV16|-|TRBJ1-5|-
CASSQSRSGRAGQPQHF
TGTGCCAGCAGCCAATCGCGGTCAGGCAGGGCAGGTCAGCCCCAGCATTTT
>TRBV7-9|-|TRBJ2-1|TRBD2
CASTPSGALYNEQFF
TGTGCCAGCACCCCTAGCGGGGCCCTTTACAATGAGCAGTTCTTC
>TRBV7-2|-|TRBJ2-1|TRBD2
CASSKLLAGGPYNEQFF
TGTGCCAGCAGCAAGCTCCTAGCGGGGGGGCCCTACAATGAGCAGTTCTTC
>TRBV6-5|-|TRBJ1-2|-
CASSYDIQGYGYTF
TGTGCCAGCAGTTACGATATCCAGGGTTATGGCTACACCTTC
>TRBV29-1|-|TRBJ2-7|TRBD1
CSARGQGGTYEQYF
TGCAGCGCCCGGGGACAGGGTGGAACCTACGAGCAGTACTTC
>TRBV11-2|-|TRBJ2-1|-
CASSLVTGHGEQFF
TGTGCCAGCAGCTTAGTAACGGGACATGGTGAGCAGTTCTTC
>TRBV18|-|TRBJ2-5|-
CASSPGQPPGGTQYF
TGTGCCAGCTCACCGGGACAGCCCCCCGGGGGGACCCAGTACTTC
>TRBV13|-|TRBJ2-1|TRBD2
CASSPGDYPITNEQFF
TGTGCCAGCAGCCCCGGGGACTACCCAATTACCAATGAGCAGTTCTTC
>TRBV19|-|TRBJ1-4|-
CASSTRYFLTGAGEKLFF
TGTGCCAGTAGCACACGCTATTTCCTTACCGGAGCGGGCGAAAAACTGTTTTTT
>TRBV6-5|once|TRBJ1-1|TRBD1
CASSYRGTGGVTEAFF
TGTGCCAGCAGTTACCGAGGGACAGGGGGAGTTACTGAAGCTTTCTTT
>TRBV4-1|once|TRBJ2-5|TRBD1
CASSLTGGAETQYF
TGCGCCAGCAGCCTAACAGGGGGCGCGGAGACCCAGTACTTC
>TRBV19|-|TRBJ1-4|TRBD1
CASQRDRLNEKLFF
TGTGCCAGCCAAAGGGACAGACTTAATGAAAAACTGTTTTTT
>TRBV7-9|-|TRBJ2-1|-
CASSLVTRNEQFF
TGTGCCAGCAGCTTAGTAACAAGAAATGAGCAGTTCTTC
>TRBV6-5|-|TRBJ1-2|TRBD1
CATQGQGIAYGYTF
TGTGCCACCCAAGGACAGGGGATAGCCTATGGCTACACCTTC
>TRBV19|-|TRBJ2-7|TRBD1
CATTGDYEQYF
TGTGCCACCACAGGGGACTACGAGCAGTACTTC
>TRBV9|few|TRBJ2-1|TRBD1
CASSPFRTLRTGGKNNEQFF
TGTGCCAGCAGCCCCTTCAGGACTTTACGGACAGGGGGAAAAAACAATGAGCAGTTCTTC
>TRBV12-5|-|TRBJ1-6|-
CASGLAQTVYNSPLHF
TGTGCTAGTGGTTTGGCCCAGACAGTCTATAATTCCCCCCTCCACTTT
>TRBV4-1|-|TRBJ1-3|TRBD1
CASSAPGQGSGNTIYF
TGCGCCAGCAGCGCTCCGGGACAGGGTTCCGGAAACACCATATATTTT
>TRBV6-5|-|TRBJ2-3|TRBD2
CASSYAGGPPDTQYF
TGTGCCAGCAGTTACGCGGGGGGGCCCCCAGATACGCAGTATTTT
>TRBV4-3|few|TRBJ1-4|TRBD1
CASSQVKGQAEKLFF
TGCGCCAGCAGCCAAGTCAAGGGACAGGCTGAAAAACTGTTTTTT
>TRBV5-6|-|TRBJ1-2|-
CASSLGRAYGYTF
TGTGCCAGCAGCTTGGGCAGGGCCTATGGCTACACCTTC
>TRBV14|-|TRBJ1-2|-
CASSRLNYGYTF
TGTGCCAGCAGCCGACTAAACTATGGCTACACCTTC
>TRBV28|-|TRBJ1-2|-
CASSPGREDGYTF
TGTGCCAGCAGCCCTGGGAGGGAGGATGGCTACACCTTC
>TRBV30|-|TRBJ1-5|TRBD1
CACSMGQVNQPQHF
TGTGCCTGTTCAATGGGACAGGTCAATCAGCCCCAGCATTTT
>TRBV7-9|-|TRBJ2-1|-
CASSFTGEQFF
TGTGCCAGCAGCTTCACCGGTGAGCAGTTCTTC
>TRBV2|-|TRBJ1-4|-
CASIQGTNEKLFF
TGTGCCAGCATTCAGGGGACTAATGAAAAACTGTTTTTT
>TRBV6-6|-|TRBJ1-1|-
CASSLQGTEAFF
TGTGCCAGCAGTTTGCAGGGTACTGAAGCTTTCTTT
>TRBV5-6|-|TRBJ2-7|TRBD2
CASSAGGPFYEQYF
TGTGCCAGCAGCGCGGGGGGGCCTTTTTACGAGCAGTACTTC
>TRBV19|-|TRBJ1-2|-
CASSMTGPPNYGYTF
TGTGCCAGTAGTATGACAGGCCCTCCTAACTATGGCTACACCTTC
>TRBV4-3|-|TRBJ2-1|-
CASSQNYRETSLFSGQFF
TGCGCCAGCAGCCAGAACTACCGTGAGACTAGTCTTTTCAGTGGGCAGTTCTTC
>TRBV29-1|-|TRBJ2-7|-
CSVGDRSYEQYF
TGCAGCGTTGGAGACAGAAGCTACGAGCAGTACTTC
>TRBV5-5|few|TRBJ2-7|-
CASSLGQSVYEQYF
TGTGCCAGCAGCCTAGGACAGAGCGTCTACGAGCAGTACTTC
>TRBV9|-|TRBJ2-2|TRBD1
CASSVAFPRDREVSLQSGELFF
TGTGCCAGCAGCGTAGCTTTTCCCCGGGACAGGGAGGTTTCTTTACAGTCCGGGGAGCTGTTTTTT
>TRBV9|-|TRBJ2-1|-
CASSVAPLDNEQFF
TGTGCCAGCAGCGTAGCCCCACTGGACAATGAGCAGTTCTTC
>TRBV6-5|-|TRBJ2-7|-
CASMLGRDYEQYF
TGTGCCAGCATGTTGGGCAGAGACTACGAGCAGTACTTC
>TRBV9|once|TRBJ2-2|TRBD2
CASNTHGGDTGELFF
TGTGCCAGCAACACTCACGGGGGGGACACCGGGGAGCTGTTTTTT
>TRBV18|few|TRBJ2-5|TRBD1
CASSPRQGIETQYF
TGTGCCAGCTCACCCAGACAGGGGATAGAGACCCAGTACTTC